The source of this T cell receptor beta chain is a study of PD-1 blockade in classical Hodgkin lymphoma. Remarks on this clone: Its matching antigen is unknown.

Findings and limits, study-wide: Repertoire differences have undefined causes, possibly disease activity or prior therapy. Newly diagnosed patients had baseline TCR diversity that was reportedly lower than that of healthy donors.

The assay was immunoSEQ multiplex PCR, and TCRdb's table has in-frame clones only and misses some. The sample shows 30,000 to 40,000 clones, around 89% of them seen only once. The time point was: newly diagnosed, previously untreated cHL patient sample. With magnetic negative selection, CD4+ T cells were purified from PBMCs that had been thawed. Untreated, newly diagnosed classical Hodgkin lymphoma PBMCs were comparators. Germline assignment: CDR1 LNHDA and CDR2 SQIVND (reference sequence). CDR3 size: 16 residues. Trimming pared 0 bases from V and 3 bases from J, leaving 12 bases between. The chain links TRBV19 to TRBJ1-5; D is possibly TRBD1 (5 bases). The sample consisted of CD4+ T cells from blood. This receptor was obtained from a human donor with classical Hodgkin lymphoma. The CDR3 here is CASSIDRGRNNQPQHF. The CDR3 DNA reads as TGTGCCAGTAGTATAGATCGGGGGAGGAACAATCAGCCCCAGCATTTT.